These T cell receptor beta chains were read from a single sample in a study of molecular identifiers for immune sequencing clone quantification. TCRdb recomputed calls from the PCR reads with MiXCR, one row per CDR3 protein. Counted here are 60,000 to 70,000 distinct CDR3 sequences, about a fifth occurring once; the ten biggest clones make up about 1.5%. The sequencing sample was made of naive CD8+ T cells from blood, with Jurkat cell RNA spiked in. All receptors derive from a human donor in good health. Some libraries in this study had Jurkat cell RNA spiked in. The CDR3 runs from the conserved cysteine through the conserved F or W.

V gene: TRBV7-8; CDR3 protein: CASSTGLAGGLNTGGLFF
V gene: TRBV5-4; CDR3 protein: CASSLPGEGEINTEAFF
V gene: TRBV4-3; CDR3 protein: CASSKAASPFVEQFF
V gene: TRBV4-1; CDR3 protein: CASSQGRGELFF
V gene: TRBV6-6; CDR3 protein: CASSYSDSSYEQYF
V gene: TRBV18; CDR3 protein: CASSPWDKNNEQFF
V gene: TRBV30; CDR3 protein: CAWNVLMGLSSYNSPLHF
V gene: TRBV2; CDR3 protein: CASNLMGETYEQYF
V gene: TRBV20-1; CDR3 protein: CSARDYGVAGYEQFF
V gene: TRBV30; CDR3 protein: CAGSRESYEQYF
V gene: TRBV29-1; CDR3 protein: CSVGGPSGGIDNEQFF
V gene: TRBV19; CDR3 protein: CATSPASGTYYGYTF
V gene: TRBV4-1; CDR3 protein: CASSQHGTLNYEQYF
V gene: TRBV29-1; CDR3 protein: CSVGLARYYNEQFF
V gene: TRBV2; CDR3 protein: CASSGGDSYEQYF
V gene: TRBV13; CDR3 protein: CASSFEGTNEKLFF
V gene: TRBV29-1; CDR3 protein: CSVISGGVSYNEQFF
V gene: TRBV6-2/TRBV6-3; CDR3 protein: CASSYGLHYEQYF
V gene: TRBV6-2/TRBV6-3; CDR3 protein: CAIGNLQGAITSGANVLTF
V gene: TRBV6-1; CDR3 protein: CASSVVFALGADTQYF
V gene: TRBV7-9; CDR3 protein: CASSPVSSLETQYF
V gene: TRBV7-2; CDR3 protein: CASSPGLGGLAGSPGELFF
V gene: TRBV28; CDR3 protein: CASSPLQASAENIQYF
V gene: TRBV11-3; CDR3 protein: CASSPYALVGFETQYF
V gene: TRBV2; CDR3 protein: CASSEAPGTDTQYF
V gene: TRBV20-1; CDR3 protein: CSARDLFRTSGRKTDTQYF
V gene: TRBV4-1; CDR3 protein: CASSHGDTPFGYTF
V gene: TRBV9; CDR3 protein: CASSFSGRLSYNEQFF
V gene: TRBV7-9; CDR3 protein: CASQPGTGEFEQYF
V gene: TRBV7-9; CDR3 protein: CASSSDRAGTGELFF
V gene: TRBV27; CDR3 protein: CASSFTGPSRPGELFF
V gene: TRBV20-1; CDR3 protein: CSARGRDWQAFF
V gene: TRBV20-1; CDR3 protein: CSATPSYEQYF
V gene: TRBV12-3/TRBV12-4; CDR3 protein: CASSPESGGAHGYTF
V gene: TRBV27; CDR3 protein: CASSSRWGALNSPLHF